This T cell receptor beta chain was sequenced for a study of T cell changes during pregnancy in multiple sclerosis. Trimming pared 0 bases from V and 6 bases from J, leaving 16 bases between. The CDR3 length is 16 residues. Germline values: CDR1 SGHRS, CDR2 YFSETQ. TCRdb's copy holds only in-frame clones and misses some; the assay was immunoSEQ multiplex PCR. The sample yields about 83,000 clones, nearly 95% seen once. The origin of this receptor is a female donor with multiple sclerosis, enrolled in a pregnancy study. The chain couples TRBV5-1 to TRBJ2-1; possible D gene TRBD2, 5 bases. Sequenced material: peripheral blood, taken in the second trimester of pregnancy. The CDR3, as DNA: TGCGCCAGCAGCTTGGACAGCGGTAGGTCTATCAATGAGCAGTTCTTC. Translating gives CASSLDSGRSINEQFF.